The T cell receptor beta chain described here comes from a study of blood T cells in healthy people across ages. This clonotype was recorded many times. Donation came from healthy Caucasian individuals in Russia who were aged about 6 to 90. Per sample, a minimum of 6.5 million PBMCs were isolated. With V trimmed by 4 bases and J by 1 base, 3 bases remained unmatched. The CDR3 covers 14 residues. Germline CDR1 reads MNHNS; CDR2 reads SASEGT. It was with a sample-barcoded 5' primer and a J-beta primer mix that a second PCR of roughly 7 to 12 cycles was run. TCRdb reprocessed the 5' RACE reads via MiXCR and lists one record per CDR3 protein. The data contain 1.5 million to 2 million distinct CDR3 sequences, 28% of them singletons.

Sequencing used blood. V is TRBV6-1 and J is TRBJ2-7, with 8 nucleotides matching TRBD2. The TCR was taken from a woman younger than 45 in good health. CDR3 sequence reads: CASSAERESYEQYF. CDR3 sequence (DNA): TGTGCCAGCAGTGCGGAGCGGGAGTCCTACGAGCAGTACTTC.